Shown below are 15 T cell receptor beta chains from a single sample sequenced in a study of MAIT cells during Salmonella Paratyphi A infection (dated by TCRdb to the late 2010s). Findings and caveats that apply to the study as a whole: MAIT TRBV usage was found to be oligoclonal, with TRBV20 and TRBV6 favoured, and appeared to be unchanged by infection.

This specimen's time point label, per the study, means: after infection, following antibiotic treatment. MAIT cells were defined as Valpha7.2+ CD161+ T cells and identified and sorted by flow cytometry. Their antigens remain unidentified. Libraries were built with 5' RACE. Sequencing was carried out with an Illumina MiSeq. The public reads were reprocessed in TCRdb via fastp at Q25 and MiXCR, keeping in-frame beta chains. CDR3 protein sequences are deduplicated, and each keeps its most common genes and DNA. For this sample the table gives roughly 730 distinct CDR3 sequences, of which approximately 31% were detected only once. The ten largest clones take up about 40% of the sample. The sequencing used MAIT cells from PBMCs, collected at the last sampling point of the challenge study. The receptor set was obtained from a person aged 18 to 75 who was deliberately infected with Salmonella Paratyphi A in a paratyphoid fever challenge study.

A few counts support this clonotype. V and J are TRBV6-4 and TRBJ1-1; D possibly corresponds to TRBD1 (5 bases). CDR3 length equals 15 residues. Trimming removed 7 bases at V and 0 bases at J, with 15 bases between. The germline V gene has CDR1 MRHNA and CDR2 SNTAGT. CDR3 sequence (DNA): TGTGCCAGCACCCCCTCGGGGGAAATGAACACTGAAGCTTTCTTT. Its translation: CASTPSGEMNTEAFF.

V usage is TRBV6-5 and J usage is TRBJ1-1, with 8 bases aligning to TRBD1. This CDR3 has 15 residues. V gave up 2 bases and J gave up 3 bases; unmatched junction bases: 5. Germline loops: CDR1 MNHEY, CDR2 SVGAGI. The CDR3 DNA reads as TGTGCCAGCAGTTACGCCGGACAGGGTGACACTGAAGCTTTCTTT. It is translated as CASSYAGQGDTEAFF.

This clonotype is deemed hyperexpanded. The J gene is TRBJ1-4, the V gene TRBV29-1; D gene ambiguous. Germline V gene data show CDR1 as SQVTM and CDR2 as ANQGSEA. This CDR3 has 15 residues. Between the trimmed V and J ends, which lost 6 bases and 8 bases, there was a span of 22 bases. As DNA, the CDR3 is TGCAGCGTACAAGTCCGAGGAACGGGAGGGGAAAAACTGTTTTTT. The encoded protein is CSVQVRGTGGEKLFF.

Worth noting for this clonotype: The CDR3 does not close with the conserved phenylalanine or tryptophan, likely indicating a read error. The DNA is left out, because the CDR3 cannot be placed on it with certainty; the CDR3 is given as TCRdb lists it. CDR3 sequence: CASSDSTSGGDTGELFG. This sequence joins TRBV6-4 and TRBJ2-2; the DNA was not used to check the table's D call, TRBD2. From germline, CDR1 is MRHNA and CDR2 SNTAGT. Both ends counted, the CDR3 spans 17 residues.

This sequence joins TRBV20-1 and TRBJ1-1; 8 positions match TRBD1. V trimming: 0 bases; J trimming: 4 bases; junction bases outside the gene matches: 7. Looked up from germline, CDR1 is DFQATT and CDR2 is SNEGSKA (reference sequence). The CDR3 sequence is 15 residues long. The CDR3 sequence: CSARETGDSGTEAFF. CDR3 bases: TGCAGTGCTAGAGAGACAGGGGATAGCGGCACTGAAGCTTTCTTT.

DNA for the CDR3: TGCAGTGCTAAGAAACCGGGACAACGCCTCGAGACCCAGTACTTC. Protein sequence: CSAKKPGQRLETQYF. The chain joins TRBV20-1 to TRBJ2-5; perhaps TRBD1 as D (6 bases). This CDR3 region has 15 residues. The ends were cut back, 4 bases at V and 5 bases at J, with 20 bases in the middle. Germline loops: CDR1 DFQATT, CDR2 SNEGSKA (reference sequence).

In its sample, this clonotype ranks as medium-sized. This rearrangement joins TRBV4-3 to TRBJ2-6; no definite D call. The germline CDR1 and CDR2 sequences are LGHNA and YSLEER. This CDR3 comprises 17 residues. Trimming took 1 base from V and 0 from J, leaving 10 bases between them. The CDR3 region is CASSQGDSSSGANVLTF. In DNA form, the CDR3 reads TGCGCCAGCAGCCAAGGAGACTCGAGCTCTGGGGCCAACGTCCTGACTTTC.

The chain carries TRBV7-2 and TRBJ2-7, with 9 positions matching TRBD1. Germline CDR1 SGHTA, CDR2 FQGNSA. V trimming: 5 bases; J trimming: 5 bases; junction bases outside the gene matches: 4. This CDR3 is 13 amino acids long. The CDR3 bases are TGTGCCAGCAGCATAGGGGACAGGGACGAGCAGTACTTC. Its translation: CASSIGDRDEQYF.

The CDR3 DNA is TGTGCCAGCAGTTTGGGTGGAAACACCATATATTTT. Protein: CASSLGGNTIYF. V is TRBV12-3 or TRBV12-4 and J is TRBJ1-3; D not resolved. Trimming cost V 3 bases and J 3 bases, with 3 bases left between them. CDR3 length: 12 residues.

The chain combines TRBV25-1 with TRBJ2-2; perhaps D is TRBD1 or TRBD2 (5 bases each). This CDR3 region has 16 residues. V lost 3 bases, J lost 3 bases, and 14 bases lay in between. Looked up from germline, CDR1 is MGHDK and CDR2 is SYGVNS. The DNA of the CDR3 is TGTGCCAGCAGTGATCACAGGAGAGGGGACACCGGGGAGCTGTTTTTT. Its translation: CASSDHRRGDTGELFF. Full variable domain (rest looked up from reference TRBV25-1 and TRBJ2-2): EADIYQTPRYLVIGTGKKITLECSQTMGHDKMYWYQQDPGMELHLIHYSYGVNSTEKGDLSSESTVSRIRTEHFPLTLESARPSHTSQYLCASSDHRRGDTGELFFGEGSRLTVL.

The J gene is TRBJ1-5, the V gene TRBV6-2 or TRBV6-3; maybe TRBD1 (6 bases). The germline CDR1 and CDR2 sequences are MNHEY and SVGEGT. The CDR3 runs 15 residues. Trimming removed 10 bases from V and 0 bases from J, with 16 bases in between. DNA for the CDR3: TGTGCCACGGGGACAACCGTTGATAGCAATCAGCCCCAGCATTTT. Its translation is CATGTTVDSNQPQHF.

The genes are TRBV20-1 and TRBJ1-1; TRBD1 might be the D (5 bases). The CDR3 covers 16 residues. Per germline, CDR1 DFQATT and CDR2 SNEGSKA (reference sequence). V was trimmed by 0 bases and J by 1 base, leaving 15 bases between them. The CDR3 nucleotides are TGCAGTGCTAGAGATAACGCGGCAGGGACGAACACTGAAGCTTTCTTT. Amino acid sequence: CSARDNAAGTNTEAFF.

This clonotype came up a few times. V and J are TRBV4-2 and TRBJ2-7; TRBD1 aligns across 12 bases. Germline-derived CDR1 and CDR2 are LGHNA and YNFKEQ. This CDR3 is 16 amino acids long. With V trimmed by 2 bases and J by 5 bases, 7 bases remained unmatched. The CDR3 DNA reads as TGTGCCAGCAGCCAAACTCCGGGACAGGGGGCGGACGAGCAGTACTTC. Its protein product is CASSQTPGQGADEQYF.

The chain carries TRBV4-2 and TRBJ1-6; TRBD1 agrees at 9 bases. V shed 1 base, J shed 5 bases, and the junction held 0 bases outside the gene matches. CDR1 is LGHNA, CDR2 YNFKEQ, per germline. This CDR3 is 15 amino acids long. CDR3 in DNA: TGTGCCAGCAGCCAAGGACAGGGGGATAATTCACCCCTCCACTTT. It encodes CASSQGQGDNSPLHF.

Relative to its sample, this clonotype is medium-sized. The V call is TRBV20-1, the J call TRBJ2-7; 7 bases are shared with TRBD1. The V gene end was trimmed by 6 bases and the J gene end by 1 base; junction bases not matched to a gene: 18. This CDR3 is built from 17 residues. Per germline, CDR1 DFQATT and CDR2 SNEGSKA (reference sequence). The CDR3 loop is CSAWVDTGTEFSYEQYF. CDR3 nucleotide sequence: TGCAGTGCATGGGTCGATACCGGGACAGAGTTTTCCTACGAGCAGTACTTC.